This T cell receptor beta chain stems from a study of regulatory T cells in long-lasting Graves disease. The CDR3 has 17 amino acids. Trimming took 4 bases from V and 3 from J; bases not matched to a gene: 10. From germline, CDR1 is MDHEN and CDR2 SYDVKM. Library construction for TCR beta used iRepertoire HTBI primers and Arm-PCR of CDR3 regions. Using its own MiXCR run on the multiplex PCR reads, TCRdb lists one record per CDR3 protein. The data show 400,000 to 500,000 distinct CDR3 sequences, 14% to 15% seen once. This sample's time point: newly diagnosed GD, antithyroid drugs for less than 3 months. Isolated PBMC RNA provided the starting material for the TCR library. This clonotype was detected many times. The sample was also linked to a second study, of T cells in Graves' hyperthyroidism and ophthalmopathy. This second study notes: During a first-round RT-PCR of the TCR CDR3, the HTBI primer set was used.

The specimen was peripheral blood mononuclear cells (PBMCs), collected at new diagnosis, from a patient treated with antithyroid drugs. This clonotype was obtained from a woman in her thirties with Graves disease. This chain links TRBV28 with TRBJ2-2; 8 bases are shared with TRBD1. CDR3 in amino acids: CASSSTGQALYTGELFF. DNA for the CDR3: TGTGCCAGCAGTTCTACGGGACAGGCGCTCTACACCGGGGAGCTGTTTTTT.